This record concerns one TCR beta chain sequence. These data are taken from a study of blood T cell repertoires in COVID-19. Between the trimmed V and J ends, which lost 0 bases and 5 bases, there was a span of 11 bases. CDR3 length equals 14 residues. Germline CDR1 GTSNPN, CDR2 SVGIG (reference sequence). Original analysis: Estimation of nucleated cell counts relied on the amplification of reference gene primers. Produced via immunoSEQ multiplex PCR; TCRdb's table is partial and in-frame only. The V and J calls and the clone size are those of that table, but D and trimming were determined from the DNA. The data hold 110,000 to 150,000 clones, with approximately 86% observed a single time.

The J gene is TRBJ1-5, the V gene TRBV30, with D possibly TRBD1 on 6 matching bases. The receptor was isolated from a woman aged 60 to 75 with acute or convalescent COVID-19. The sample taken for sequencing was peripheral blood. CDR3 sequence: CAWSVGAGDQPQHF. Here the CDR3 DNA reads TGTGCCTGGAGTGTAGGGGCAGGGGATCAGCCCCAGCATTTT.